Shown below are 9 T cell receptor beta chains from a single sample sequenced in a study of identical twins. TCRdb independently ran MiXCR on the 5' RACE reads; one entry per CDR3 protein. The sample has 420,000 or so distinct CDR3 sequences, roughly 20% seen once. The sample comprised naive T cells sorted from blood. All receptors come from a man aged 50 or older in good health.

There are many counts of this clonotype. The chain recombines TRBV7-6 with TRBJ1-3; no clear D gene. The V end lost 6 bases, the J end lost 1 base, and 13 bases lay between the germline ends. CDR1 and CDR2 from the germline V gene are SGHVS and FNYEAQ. CDR3 length equals 15 residues. DNA for the CDR3: TGTGCCAGCAGTCCCCAGGAGTCATCTGGAAACACCATATATTTT. It specifies CASSPQESSGNTIYF.

In this sample, this clonotype turned up a few times. The rearrangement joins TRBV6-1 to TRBJ2-5; D unresolved. This CDR3 comprises 13 residues. The V gene lost 2 bases and the J gene lost 7 bases, with 11 bases spanning the gap. CDR1 and CDR2 (germline): MNHNS, SASEGT. This CDR3 reads CASSESRFGTQYF. The CDR3 DNA reads as TGTGCCAGCAGTGAATCGCGCTTTGGGACCCAGTACTTC.

The sample holds many counts of this clonotype. The chain combines TRBV5-1 with TRBJ2-7; a possible D gene is TRBD1 (5 bases). Trimming pared 3 bases from V and 2 bases from J, leaving 12 bases between. Germline CDR1 is SGHRS and CDR2 is YFSETQ. The CDR3 has 14 residues. CDR3 in DNA: TGCGCCAGCAGCTACAGCGACAGTCCCTACGAGCAGTACTTC. The encoded protein is CASSYSDSPYEQYF.

The V gene is TRBV15, the J gene TRBJ1-6, with D possibly matching TRBD1 (6 bases). CDR3 length: 14 residues. The ends were cut back, 2 bases at V and 8 bases at J, with 10 bases in the middle. The germline gives CDR1 LNHNV, CDR2 YYDKDF (reference sequence). CDR3 nucleotide sequence: TGTGCCACCAGCAGACCAAAGGGGGATTCACCCCTCCACTTT. It codes for CATSRPKGDSPLHF.

The table lists this clonotype with a few counts. The rearrangement joins TRBV5-6 to TRBJ2-7, with 7 positions matching TRBD2. Germline loops: CDR1 SGHDT, CDR2 YYEEEE. V shed 5 bases, J shed 5 bases, and the junction held 10 bases outside the gene matches. The CDR3 covers 14 residues. Here the CDR3 reads CASRRGGRADEQYF. CDR3 bases: TGTGCCAGCAGGCGGGGTGGGAGGGCCGACGAGCAGTACTTC.

This clonotype has ten or more counts. This chain joins TRBV10-3 and TRBJ2-7; 7 nucleotides line up with TRBD2. The CDR3 runs 14 residues. After removal of 4 bases from V and 0 bases from J, the junction contained 3 bases not matched to a gene. Germline assignment: CDR1 ENHRY and CDR2 SYGVKD. CDR3 sequence reads: CAISGGGSSYEQYF. The CDR3 DNA is TGTGCCATCAGTGGAGGCGGGAGCTCCTACGAGCAGTACTTC.

The chain carries TRBV18 and TRBJ2-5, with 9 bases identical to TRBD2. This CDR3 contains 17 residues. The ends lost 0 bases at V and 6 bases at J; junction bases unmatched: 11. Germline V gene lookup returns CDR1 KGHSH and CDR2 LQKENI. The CDR3 region has the DNA TGTGCCAGCTCACCACCGGTAGTAGCGGGAGTAACAAAGACCCAGTACTTC. It specifies CASSPPVVAGVTKTQYF. The full variable domain, completed using reference TRBV18 and TRBJ2-5, is NAGVMQNPRHLVRRRGQEARLRCSPMKGHSHVYWYRQLPEEGLKFMVYLQKENIIDESGMPKERFSAEFPKEGPSILRIQQVVRGDSAAYFCASSPPVVAGVTKTQYFGPGTRLLVL.

This clonotype was detected ten times or more. This chain uses TRBV5-6 with TRBJ2-1, with TRBD2 as a possible D gene (6 bases). With 2 bases removed from V and 0 bases from J, the gap between germline ends came to 9 bases. The CDR3 has 15 amino acids. Germline V gene data show CDR1 as SGHDT and CDR2 as YYEEEE. CDR3 nucleotide sequence: TGTGCCAGCAGCTTTGGAGGGAGCTCCTACAATGAGCAGTTCTTC. It is translated as CASSFGGSSYNEQFF.

This clonotype was detected a few times. The rearrangement links TRBV2 to TRBJ2-7, with 11 bases aligning to TRBD2. Trimming at V came to 5 bases and at J to 2 bases, leaving 5 bases not matched to a gene. The germline gives CDR1 SNHLY, CDR2 FYNNEI. There are 15 residues in the CDR3. CDR3 residues: CASSRLLAGAYEQYF. The CDR3 DNA is TGTGCCAGCAGTCGATTACTAGCGGGAGCCTACGAGCAGTACTTC.